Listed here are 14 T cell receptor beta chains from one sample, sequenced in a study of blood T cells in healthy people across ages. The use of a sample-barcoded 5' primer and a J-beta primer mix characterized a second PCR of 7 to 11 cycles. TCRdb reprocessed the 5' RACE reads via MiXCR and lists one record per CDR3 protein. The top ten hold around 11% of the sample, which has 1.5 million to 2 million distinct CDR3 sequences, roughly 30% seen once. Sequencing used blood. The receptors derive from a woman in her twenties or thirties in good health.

The CDR3 sequence: CASSGGLAGAVSDTQYF. The CDR3 nucleotides read TGCGCCAGCAGCGGGGGACTAGCGGGAGCAGTTTCAGATACGCAGTATTTT. V gene TRBV5-1 combines with J gene TRBJ2-3; 14 positions match TRBD2. V was clipped by 4 bases and J by 4 bases; unmatched bases: 8. Germline V gene data show CDR1 as SGHRS and CDR2 as YFSETQ. The CDR3 has 17 residues.

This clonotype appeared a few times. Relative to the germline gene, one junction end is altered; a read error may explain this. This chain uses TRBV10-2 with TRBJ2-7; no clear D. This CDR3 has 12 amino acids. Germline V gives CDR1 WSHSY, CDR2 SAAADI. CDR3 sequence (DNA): TGCGCCAGCAGTGAGTCCCGCTACAAGCAGTACTTC. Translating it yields CASSESRYKQYF.

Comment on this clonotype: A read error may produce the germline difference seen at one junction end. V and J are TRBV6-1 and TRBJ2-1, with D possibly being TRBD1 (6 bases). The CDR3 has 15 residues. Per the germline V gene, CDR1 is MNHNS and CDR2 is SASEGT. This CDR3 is CANSEAKTGRNEQFF. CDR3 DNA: TGTGCCAACAGTGAAGCTAAGACAGGAAGGAATGAGCAGTTCTTC.

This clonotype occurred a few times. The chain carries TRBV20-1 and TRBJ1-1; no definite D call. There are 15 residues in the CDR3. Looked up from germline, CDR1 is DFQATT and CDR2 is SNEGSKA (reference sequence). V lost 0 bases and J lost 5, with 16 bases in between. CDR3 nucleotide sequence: TGCAGTGCTAGAGATTGGGGAGGAGGTTTTACTGAAGCTTTCTTT. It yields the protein CSARDWGGGFTEAFF.

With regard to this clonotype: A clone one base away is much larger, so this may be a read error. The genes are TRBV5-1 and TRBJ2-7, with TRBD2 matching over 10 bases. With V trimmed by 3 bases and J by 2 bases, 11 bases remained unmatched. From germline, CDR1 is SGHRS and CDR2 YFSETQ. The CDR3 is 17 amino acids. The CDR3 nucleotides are TGCGCCAGCAGCTGGGGGCTAGCGGGGGCCAGCCCCTACGAGCAGTACTTC. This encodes CASSWGLAGASPYEQYF.

The CDR3 region is CASSLLLGGHNEQFF. CDR3 bases: TGTGCCAGCAGCTTATTGTTAGGGGGGCACAATGAGCAGTTCTTC. The J gene is TRBJ2-1, the V gene TRBV7-9, with D perhaps given as TRBD1 or TRBD2 (6 bases each). The CDR3 is 15 amino acids. V was clipped by 2 bases and J by 5 bases, with 13 bases between them. CDR1 and CDR2 (germline): SEHNR, FQNEAQ (reference sequence).

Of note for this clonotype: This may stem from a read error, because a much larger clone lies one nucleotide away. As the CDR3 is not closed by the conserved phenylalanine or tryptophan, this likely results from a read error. The CDR3 DNA is TGTGCCAGCAGCCCCGGCGGGACCCGAGTGGGGAGCGCAGATACGCAGTATTCT. This gives the protein CASSPGGTRVGSADTQYS. The chain is built from TRBV12-3 or TRBV12-4 and TRBJ2-3; D may be TRBD2 (6 bases). Trimming stripped 6 bases from V and 4 bases from J, with 26 bases between. The CDR3 is made up of 18 amino acids.

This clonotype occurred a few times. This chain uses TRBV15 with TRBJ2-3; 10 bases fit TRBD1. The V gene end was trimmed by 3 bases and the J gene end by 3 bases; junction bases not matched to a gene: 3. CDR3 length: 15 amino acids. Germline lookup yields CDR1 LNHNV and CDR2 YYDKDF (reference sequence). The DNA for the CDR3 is TGTGCCACCAGCAGGGGACAGGGGAGGACAGATACGCAGTATTTT. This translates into CATSRGQGRTDTQYF.

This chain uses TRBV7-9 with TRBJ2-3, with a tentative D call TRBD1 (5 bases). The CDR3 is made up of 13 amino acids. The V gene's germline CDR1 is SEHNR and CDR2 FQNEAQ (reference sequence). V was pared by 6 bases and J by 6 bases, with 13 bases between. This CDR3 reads CASRTDTPDTQYF. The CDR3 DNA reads TGTGCCAGCAGAACGGACACTCCGGATACGCAGTATTTT.

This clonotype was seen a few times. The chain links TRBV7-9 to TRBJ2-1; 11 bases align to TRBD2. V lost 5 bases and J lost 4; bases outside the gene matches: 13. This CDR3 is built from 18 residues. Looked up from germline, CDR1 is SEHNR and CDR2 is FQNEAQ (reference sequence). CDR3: CASSSTLHSSGGYNEQFF. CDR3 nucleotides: TGTGCCAGCAGCAGTACTCTCCACTCTAGCGGGGGGTACAATGAGCAGTTCTTC. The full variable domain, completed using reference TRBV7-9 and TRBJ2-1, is DTGVSQNPRHKITKRGQNVTFRCDPISEHNRLYWYRQTLGQGPEFLTYFQNEAQLEKSRLLSDRFSAERPKGSFSTLEIQRTEQGDSAMYLCASSSTLHSSGGYNEQFFGPGTRLTVL.

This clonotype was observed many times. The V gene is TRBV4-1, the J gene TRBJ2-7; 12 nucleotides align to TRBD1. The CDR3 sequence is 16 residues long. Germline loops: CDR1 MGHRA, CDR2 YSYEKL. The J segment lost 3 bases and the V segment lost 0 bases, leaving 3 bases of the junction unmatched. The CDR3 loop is CASSQDRDRGLYEQYF. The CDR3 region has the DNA TGCGCCAGCAGCCAAGATAGGGACAGGGGGCTCTACGAGCAGTACTTC.

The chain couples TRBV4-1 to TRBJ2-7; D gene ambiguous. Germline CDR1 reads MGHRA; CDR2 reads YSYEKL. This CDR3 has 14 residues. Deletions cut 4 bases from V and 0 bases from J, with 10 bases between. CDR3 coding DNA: TGCGCCAGCAGCCGAGAATCCGTCTCCTACGAGCAGTACTTC. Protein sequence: CASSRESVSYEQYF.

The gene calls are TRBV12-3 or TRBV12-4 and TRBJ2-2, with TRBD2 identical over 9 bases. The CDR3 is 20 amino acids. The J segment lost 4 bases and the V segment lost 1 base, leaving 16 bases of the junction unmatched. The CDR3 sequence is CASSLVVGSAGGPGTGELFF. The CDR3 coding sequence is TGTGCCAGCAGTTTAGTCGTCGGGAGCGCGGGGGGGCCCGGCACCGGGGAGCTGTTTTTT.

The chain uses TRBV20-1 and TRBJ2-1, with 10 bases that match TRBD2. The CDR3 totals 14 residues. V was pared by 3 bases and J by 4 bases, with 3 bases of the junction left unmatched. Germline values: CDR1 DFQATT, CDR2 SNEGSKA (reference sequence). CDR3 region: CSASSSGGYNEQFF. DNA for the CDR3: TGCAGTGCTAGTAGTAGCGGGGGGTACAATGAGCAGTTCTTC.